This T cell receptor (beta chain) derives from a study of early T cells in non-severe SARS-CoV-2 infection. Trimming took 4 bases from V and 3 from J; bases not matched to a gene: 10. The germline V gene has CDR1 WSHSY and CDR2 SAAADI. This CDR3 contains 16 residues. TCRdb independently ran MiXCR on the 5' RACE reads; one entry per CDR3 protein. Here the sample spans 55,000 to 75,000 distinct CDR3 sequences, 10% to 15% being singletons. The J gene is TRBJ2-7, the V gene TRBV10-2; 9 bases align to TRBD2. Sequencing used whole blood. The receptor comes from an adult who was a healthcare worker with PCR-confirmed SARS-CoV-2 infection or an uninfected control (not recorded which). CDR3 residues: CASSGSSSGVGYEQYF. The CDR3 DNA follows: TGCGCCAGCAGTGGTAGTTCTAGCGGGGTCGGCTACGAGCAGTACTTC.